This T cell receptor beta chain emerged from a study of cytomegalovirus exposure and HLA in healthy donors. The CDR3 contains 16 residues. V trimming: 5 bases; J trimming: 6 bases; junction bases outside the gene matches: 5. Germline V CDR1 and CDR2: MNHEY, SMNVEV (reference sequence). Findings of the study overall: It was about 150 TCR beta chains that were listed as cytomegalovirus-associated.

In the PCR, 60 Vbeta and 13 Jbeta primers were used. TCRdb's copy holds only in-frame clones and misses some; the assay was immunoSEQ multiplex PCR. The sample consists of around 130,000 clones, roughly 80% of them appearing once. Regarding this clone: Its specificity is not known.

Material: PBMCs. The clonotype originates from a girl under 10 years old in good health and CMV-seronegative. This chain joins TRBV27 and TRBJ2-2, with 14 bases lining up with TRBD2. As DNA, the CDR3 is TGTGCCAGCAGTAAAAGACTAGCGGGGGGGCCCGGGGAGCTGTTTTTT. It yields the protein CASSKRLAGGPGELFF.